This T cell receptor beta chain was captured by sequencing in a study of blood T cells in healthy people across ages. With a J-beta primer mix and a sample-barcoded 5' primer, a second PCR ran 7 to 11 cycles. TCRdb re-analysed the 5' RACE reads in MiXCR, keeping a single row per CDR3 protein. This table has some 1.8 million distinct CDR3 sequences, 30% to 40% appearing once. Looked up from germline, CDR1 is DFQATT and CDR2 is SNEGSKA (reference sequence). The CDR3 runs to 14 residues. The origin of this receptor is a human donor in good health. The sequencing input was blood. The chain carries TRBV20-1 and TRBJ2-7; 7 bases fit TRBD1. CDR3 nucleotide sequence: TGCAGGCCTAAAACCGACAGGGTCCCCTACGAGCAGTACTTC. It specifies CRPKTDRVPYEQYF.